One sample yielded the 16 T cell receptor beta chains listed below, sequenced in a study of cytomegalovirus exposure and HLA in healthy donors. This PCR relied on a set of 60 Vbeta primers and 13 Jbeta primers. The method was immunoSEQ multiplex PCR; TCRdb's version includes in-frame clones alone and lacks a portion of them. This sample has 140,000 to 150,000 clones, with around four fifths found just once. Sequencing was carried out using PBMCs. These receptor sequences come from a female donor in good health and CMV-seronegative.

The rearrangement links TRBV6-1 to TRBJ1-5; unclear D gene. V gave up 2 bases and J gave up 4 bases, with 6 bases separating them. Per germline, CDR1 MNHNS and CDR2 SASEGT. The CDR3 loop spans 13 amino acids. This CDR3 reads CASSENGNQPQHF. The CDR3 bases are TGTGCCAGCAGTGAAAACGGGAATCAGCCCCAGCATTTT.

The CDR3 loop reads CAWSVRAPYEQYF. CDR3 nucleotide sequence: TGTGCCTGGAGTGTGAGGGCACCCTACGAGCAGTACTTC. The V call is TRBV30, the J call TRBJ2-7; possible D gene TRBD2, 5 bases. Per the germline V gene, CDR1 is GTSNPN and CDR2 is SVGIG (reference sequence). Trimming took 0 bases from V and 2 from J, leaving 8 bases between them. The CDR3 contains 13 residues. Full variable domain (rest looked up from reference TRBV30 and TRBJ2-7): SQTIHQWPATLVQPVGSPLSLECTVEGTSNPNLYWYRQAAGRGLQLLFYSVGIGQISSEVPQNLSASRPQDRQFILSSKKLLLSDSGFYLCAWSVRAPYEQYFGPGTRLTVT.

The gene calls are TRBV9 and TRBJ1-2; TRBD1 aligns across 7 bases. The CDR3 consists of 15 residues. The V gene's germline CDR1 is SGDLS and CDR2 YYNGEE. V was clipped by 0 bases and J by 10 bases; unmatched bases: 12. The CDR3 is CASSVGNYGDSFYTF. CDR3 nucleotide sequence: TGTGCCAGCAGCGTAGGCAATTACGGGGACAGTTTCTACACCTTC.

The J gene is TRBJ2-2, the V gene TRBV6-1; no definite D call. This CDR3 has 12 residues. Trimming left V 5 bases short and J 3 bases short, with 4 bases between. Germline V gene lookup returns CDR1 MNHNS and CDR2 SASEGT. DNA of the CDR3: TGTGCCAGCAGTTCCGACACCGGGGAGCTGTTTTTT. Encoded protein: CASSSDTGELFF.

V is TRBV5-3 and J is TRBJ1-1; D is unclear. TRBV5-3 is assigned to the ORF class and has an uncertain function. Trimming removed 2 bases at V and 0 bases at J, with 14 bases between. The CDR3 is 16 amino acids. CDR3 protein: CARSFPPVEMNTEAFF. As DNA, the CDR3 is TGTGCCAGAAGCTTCCCCCCGGTAGAAATGAACACTGAAGCTTTCTTT.

J is TRBJ1-2 and V is TRBV6-6; 7 nucleotides agree with TRBD1. This CDR3 is 14 amino acids long. Germline V lookup: CDR1 MNHNY, CDR2 SVGAGI (reference sequence). V dropped 0 bases and J dropped 8; count of bases not matched to a gene: 6. CDR3 loop: CASSYSGQGEGYTF. Here the CDR3 DNA reads TGTGCCAGCAGTTACTCGGGGCAGGGGGAGGGCTACACCTTC.

The chain links TRBV12-5 to TRBJ2-2, with 9 positions matching TRBD1. The CDR3 is 15 amino acids. Germline V gene lookup returns CDR1 LGHNT and CDR2 FRNRAP. V trimming: 4 bases; J trimming: 2 bases; junction bases outside the gene matches: 2. CDR3 loop: CASGSGQGNTGELFF. The CDR3 DNA reads TGTGCTAGTGGTTCGGGACAGGGAAACACCGGGGAGCTGTTTTTT.

This chain connects TRBV5-4 to TRBJ2-7; the D gene is possibly TRBD1 (5 bases). This CDR3 has 15 amino acids. V dropped 2 bases and J dropped 0 bases, with 12 bases sitting between them. Germline loops: CDR1 SGHNT, CDR2 YYREEE (reference sequence). The CDR3 DNA is TGTGCCAGCAGCTTCGGCACAGGCTACTCCTACGAGCAGTACTTC. The encoded protein is CASSFGTGYSYEQYF.

V gene TRBV28 combines with J gene TRBJ2-7; TRBD1 aligns across 7 bases. V lost 1 base to trimming and J lost 3 bases; unmatched junction nucleotides: 3. CDR3 length equals 14 residues. Germline V gene lookup returns CDR1 MDHEN and CDR2 SYDVKM. For the CDR3, the DNA is TGTGCCAGCAGTTTATCGTGGGACAGCTACGAGCAGTACTTC. Amino acids: CASSLSWDSYEQYF.

This rearrangement joins TRBV7-6 to TRBJ2-1, with D tentatively TRBD2 (6 bases). Germline-derived CDR1 and CDR2 are SGHVS and FNYEAQ. The V end was cut by 5 bases, the J end by 4 bases, with 15 bases between. The CDR3 is 15 amino acids. The DNA of the CDR3 is TGTGCCAGCAGCGCGGGACTTGGGATTTACAATGAGCAGTTCTTC. It specifies CASSAGLGIYNEQFF.

The chain couples TRBV28 to TRBJ2-5; 11 bases align to TRBD1. The germline V gene has CDR1 MDHEN and CDR2 SYDVKM. The CDR3 contains 15 residues. V was pared by 4 bases and J by 7 bases, with 8 bases of the junction left unmatched. Here the CDR3 reads CASSSIGQGAGTQYF. The CDR3 DNA sequence: TGTGCCAGCAGTTCCATCGGACAGGGGGCCGGGACCCAGTACTTC.

The chain employs TRBV7-8 and TRBJ2-1; 10 bases fit TRBD2. CDR1 is SGHVS, CDR2 FQNEAQ, per germline. The CDR3 length is 16 residues. Trimming removed 1 base from V and 0 bases from J; junction bases left unmatched: 0. The CDR3 DNA is TGTGCCAGCAGCTTAGTAGCGGGAGGCTCCTACAATGAGCAGTTCTTC. Translation gives CASSLVAGGSYNEQFF.

V usage is TRBV6-1 and J usage is TRBJ1-2; D not certain. Germline loops: CDR1 MNHNS, CDR2 SASEGT. CDR3 size: 12 residues. V gave up 7 bases and J gave up 3 bases, with 9 bases separating them. CDR3 loop: CASIAAYYGYTF. The CDR3 DNA reads as TGTGCCAGCATTGCAGCCTACTATGGCTACACCTTC.

This clone was seen once. The genes are TRBV7-9 and TRBJ2-5, with TRBD1 identical over 7 bases. The end of the DNA aligns better with TRBJ2-7, so the J call may be wrong. The CDR3 totals 16 residues. Germline values: CDR1 SEHNR, CDR2 FQNEAQ (reference sequence). The CDR3 DNA follows: TGTGCCAGCAGCTTAGTCGCGACAGGGCAAACCTACGAGCAGTACTTC. Translating gives CASSLVATGQTYEQYF.

This clone has just a few counts. The CDR3 coding sequence is TGCGCCAGCAGCCAAGTAGCAGGAGGGAACACTGAAGCTTTCTTT. Protein product: CASSQVAGGNTEAFF. The chain couples TRBV4-3 to TRBJ1-1; D call uncertain. Germline V gene lookup returns CDR1 LGHNA and CDR2 YSLEER. CDR3 length: 15 amino acids. V lost 1 base to trimming and J lost 1 base, with 10 bases between them.

The chain links TRBV5-1 to TRBJ2-1, with 8 nucleotides matching TRBD2. This CDR3 is built from 15 residues. Germline CDR1 SGHRS, CDR2 YFSETQ. With 6 bases clipped from V and 8 bases from J, the junction kept 13 bases outside the gene matches. The CDR3: CASTPGGAGFDEQFF. CDR3 bases: TGCGCCAGCACCCCGGGGGGGGCGGGTTTCGATGAGCAGTTCTTC.